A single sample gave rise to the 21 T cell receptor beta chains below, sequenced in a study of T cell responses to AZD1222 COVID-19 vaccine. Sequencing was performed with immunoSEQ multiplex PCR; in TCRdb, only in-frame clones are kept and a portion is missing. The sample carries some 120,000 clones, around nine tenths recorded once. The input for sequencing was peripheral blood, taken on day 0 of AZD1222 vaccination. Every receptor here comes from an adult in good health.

The CDR3 reads CASSPPRTGGRSYEQYF. In DNA form, the CDR3 reads TGTGCCAGCAGTCCGCCAAGGACAGGGGGTCGCTCCTACGAGCAGTACTTC. V is TRBV28 and J is TRBJ2-7; TRBD1 matches 10 bases. This CDR3 region has 17 residues. The germline V gene encodes CDR1 MDHEN and CDR2 SYDVKM. Unmatched junction bases numbered 10, after V lost 5 bases and J lost 0 bases.

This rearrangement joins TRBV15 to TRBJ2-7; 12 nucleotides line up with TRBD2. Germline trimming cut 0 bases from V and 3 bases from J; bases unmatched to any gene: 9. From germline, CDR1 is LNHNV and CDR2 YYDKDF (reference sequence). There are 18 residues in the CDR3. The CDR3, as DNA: TGTGCCACCAGCAGAGATTGGAGGACTAGCGGGAACTTCTACGAGCAGTACTTC. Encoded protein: CATSRDWRTSGNFYEQYF.

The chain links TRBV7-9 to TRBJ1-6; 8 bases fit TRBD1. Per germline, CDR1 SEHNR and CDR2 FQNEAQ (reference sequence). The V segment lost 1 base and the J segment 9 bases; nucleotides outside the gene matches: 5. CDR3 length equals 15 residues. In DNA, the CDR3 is TGTGCCAGCAGCTTAGATGAGACAGGGGTTTCACCCCTCCACTTT. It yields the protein CASSLDETGVSPLHF.

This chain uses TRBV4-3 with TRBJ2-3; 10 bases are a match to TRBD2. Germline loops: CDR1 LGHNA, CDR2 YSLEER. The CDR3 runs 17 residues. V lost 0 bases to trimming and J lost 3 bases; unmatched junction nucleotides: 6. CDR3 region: CASSQDWSSGRTDTQYF. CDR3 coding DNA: TGCGCCAGCAGCCAAGATTGGAGTAGCGGGAGGACAGATACGCAGTATTTT.

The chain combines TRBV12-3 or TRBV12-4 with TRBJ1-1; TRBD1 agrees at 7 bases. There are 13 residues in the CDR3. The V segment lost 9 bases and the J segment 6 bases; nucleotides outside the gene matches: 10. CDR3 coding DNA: TGTGCCAGTATCTCGACAGGGAATGCTGAAGCTTTCTTT. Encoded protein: CASISTGNAEAFF.

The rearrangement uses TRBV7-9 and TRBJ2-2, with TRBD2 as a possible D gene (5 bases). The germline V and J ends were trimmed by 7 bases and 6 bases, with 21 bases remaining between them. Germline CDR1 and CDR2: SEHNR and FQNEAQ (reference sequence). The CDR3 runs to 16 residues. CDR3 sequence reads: CASTPPMWGVPGELFF. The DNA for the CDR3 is TGTGCCAGCACCCCGCCGATGTGGGGAGTCCCCGGGGAGCTGTTTTTT.

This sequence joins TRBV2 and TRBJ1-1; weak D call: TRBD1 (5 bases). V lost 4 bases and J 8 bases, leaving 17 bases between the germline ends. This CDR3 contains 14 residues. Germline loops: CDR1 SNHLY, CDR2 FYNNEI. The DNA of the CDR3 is TGTGCCAGCAGTGTTTGGTTGGTCGGGGCCGAAGCTTTCTTT. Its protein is CASSVWLVGAEAFF.

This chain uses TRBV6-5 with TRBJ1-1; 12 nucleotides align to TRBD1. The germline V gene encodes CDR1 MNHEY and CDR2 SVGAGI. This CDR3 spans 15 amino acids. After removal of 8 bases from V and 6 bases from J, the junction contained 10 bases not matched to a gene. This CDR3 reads CASSEGDRGLAEAFF. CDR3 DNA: TGTGCCAGCTCGGAAGGGGACAGGGGGCTGGCTGAAGCTTTCTTT.

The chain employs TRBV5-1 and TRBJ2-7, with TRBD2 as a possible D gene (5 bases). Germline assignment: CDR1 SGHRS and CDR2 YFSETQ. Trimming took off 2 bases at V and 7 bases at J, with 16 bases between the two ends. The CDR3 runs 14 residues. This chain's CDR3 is CASSFSMEVGEQYF. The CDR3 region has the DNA TGCGCCAGCAGCTTTAGTATGGAGGTCGGGGAGCAGTACTTC.

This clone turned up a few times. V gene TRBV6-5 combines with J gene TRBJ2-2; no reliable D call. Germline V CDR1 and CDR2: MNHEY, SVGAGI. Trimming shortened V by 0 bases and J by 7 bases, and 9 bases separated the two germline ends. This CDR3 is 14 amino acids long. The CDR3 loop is CASSYSAGFGELFF. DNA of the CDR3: TGTGCCAGCAGTTACTCTGCCGGCTTCGGGGAGCTGTTTTTT.

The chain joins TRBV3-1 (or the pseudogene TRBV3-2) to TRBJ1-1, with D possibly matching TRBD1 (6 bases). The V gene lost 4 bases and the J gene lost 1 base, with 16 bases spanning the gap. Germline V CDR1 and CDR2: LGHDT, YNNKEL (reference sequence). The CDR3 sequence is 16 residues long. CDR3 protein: CASSPYYTGPNTEAFF. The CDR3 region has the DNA TGTGCCAGCAGCCCCTACTACACAGGGCCGAACACTGAAGCTTTCTTT.

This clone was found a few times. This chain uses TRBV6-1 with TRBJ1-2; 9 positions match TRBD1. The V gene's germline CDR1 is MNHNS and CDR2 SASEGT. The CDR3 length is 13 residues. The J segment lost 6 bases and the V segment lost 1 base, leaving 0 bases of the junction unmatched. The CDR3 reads CASSEGTGDGYTF. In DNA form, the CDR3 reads TGTGCCAGCAGTGAAGGGACAGGGGATGGCTACACCTTC.

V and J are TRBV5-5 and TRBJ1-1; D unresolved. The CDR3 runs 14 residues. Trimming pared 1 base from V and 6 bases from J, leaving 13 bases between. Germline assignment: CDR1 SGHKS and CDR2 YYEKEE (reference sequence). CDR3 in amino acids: CASSLISSGSEAFF. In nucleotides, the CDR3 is TGTGCCAGCAGCTTGATTTCGTCGGGCTCTGAAGCTTTCTTT. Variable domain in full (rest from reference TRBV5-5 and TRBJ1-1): DAGVTQSPTHLIKTRGQQVTLRCSPISGHKSVSWYQQVLGQGPQFIFQYYEKEERGRGNFPDRFSARQFPNYSSELNVNALLLGDSALYLCASSLISSGSEAFFGQGTRLTVV.

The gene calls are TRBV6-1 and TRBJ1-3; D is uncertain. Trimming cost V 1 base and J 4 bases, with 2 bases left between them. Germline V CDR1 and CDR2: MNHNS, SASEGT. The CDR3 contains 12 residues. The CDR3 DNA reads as TGTGCCAGCAGTGAAGACGGAAACACCATATATTTT. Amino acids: CASSEDGNTIYF.

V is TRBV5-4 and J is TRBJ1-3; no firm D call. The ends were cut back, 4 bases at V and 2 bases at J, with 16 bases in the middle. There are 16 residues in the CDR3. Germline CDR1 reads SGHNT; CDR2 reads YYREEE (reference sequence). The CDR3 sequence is CASSLRTQNAGNTIYF. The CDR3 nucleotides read TGTGCCAGCAGCCTGCGGACCCAGAACGCTGGAAACACCATATATTTT.

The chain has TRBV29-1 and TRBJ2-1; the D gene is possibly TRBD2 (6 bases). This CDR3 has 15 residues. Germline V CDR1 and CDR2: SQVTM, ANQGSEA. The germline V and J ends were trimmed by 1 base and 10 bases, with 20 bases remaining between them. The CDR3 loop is CSVEARGPRGIEQFF. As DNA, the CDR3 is TGCAGCGTTGAAGCCCGGGGACCGCGGGGCATCGAGCAGTTCTTC.

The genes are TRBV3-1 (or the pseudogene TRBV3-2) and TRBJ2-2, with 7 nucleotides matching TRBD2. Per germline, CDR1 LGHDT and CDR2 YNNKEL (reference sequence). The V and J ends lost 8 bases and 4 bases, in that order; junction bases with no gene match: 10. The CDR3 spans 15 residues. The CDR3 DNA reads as TGTGCCAGCCTGCGGGGGAATGAGGGCACCGGGGAGCTGTTTTTT. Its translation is CASLRGNEGTGELFF.

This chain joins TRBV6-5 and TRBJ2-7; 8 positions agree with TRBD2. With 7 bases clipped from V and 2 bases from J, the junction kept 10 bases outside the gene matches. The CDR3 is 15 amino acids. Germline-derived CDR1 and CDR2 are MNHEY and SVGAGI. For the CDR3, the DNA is TGTGCCAGCATGGGCAGCGGGAGTCAAGCCTACGAGCAGTACTTC. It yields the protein CASMGSGSQAYEQYF.

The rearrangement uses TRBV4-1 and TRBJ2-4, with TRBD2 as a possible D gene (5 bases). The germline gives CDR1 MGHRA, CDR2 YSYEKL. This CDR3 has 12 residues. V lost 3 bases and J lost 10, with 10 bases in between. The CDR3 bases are TGCGCCAGCAGCCATCCCCGGGATATTCAGTACTTC. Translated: CASSHPRDIQYF.

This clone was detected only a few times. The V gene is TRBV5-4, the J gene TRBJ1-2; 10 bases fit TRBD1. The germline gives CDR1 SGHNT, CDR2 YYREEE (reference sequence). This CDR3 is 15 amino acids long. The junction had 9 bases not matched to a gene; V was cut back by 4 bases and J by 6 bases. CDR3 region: CASSRTLGTGDGYTF. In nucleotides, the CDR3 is TGTGCCAGCAGCCGTACCCTCGGGACAGGGGATGGCTACACCTTC.

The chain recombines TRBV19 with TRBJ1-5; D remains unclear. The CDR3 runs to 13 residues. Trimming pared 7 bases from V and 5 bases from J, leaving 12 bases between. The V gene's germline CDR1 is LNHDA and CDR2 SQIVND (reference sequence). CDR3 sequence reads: CASTGGGHQPQHF. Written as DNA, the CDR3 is TGTGCCAGTACCGGAGGAGGCCATCAGCCCCAGCATTTT.